The 4 T cell receptor beta chains below were found in one sample sequenced in a study of T cell repertoires in cytomegalovirus infection. MiXCR was run by TCRdb on the reads, yielding one entry per CDR3 protein. The sample has around 180,000 distinct CDR3 sequences; roughly a fifth are singletons. Sequencing was carried out using PBMCs. The receptors were sampled from a human donor in good health (CMV status not recorded). Some clones in this sample may be carry-over from other donors' samples.

This clonotype was seen at least ten times. This chain joins TRBV7-2 and TRBJ2-4; either TRBD1 or TRBD2 may supply D (5 bases each). The V gene lost 4 bases and the J gene lost 3 bases, with 13 bases spanning the gap. Germline lookup yields CDR1 SGHTA and CDR2 FQGNSA. This CDR3 has 15 residues. In nucleotides, the CDR3 is TGTGCCAGCAGCTCTGGGGGTGGTTACAAAAACATTCAGTACTTC. Protein sequence: CASSSGGGYKNIQYF.

V is TRBV11-1 and J is TRBJ2-2; TRBD1 aligns across 9 bases. Germline loops: CDR1 SGHAT, CDR2 FQDESV (reference sequence). Trimming at V came to 5 bases and at J to 6 bases, leaving 4 bases not matched to a gene. There are 14 residues in the CDR3. This CDR3 is CASSRDRAAGELFF. The CDR3 nucleotides read TGTGCCAGCAGCCGGGACAGGGCCGCCGGGGAGCTGTTTTTT.

The sample holds a few counts of this clonotype. The chain is built from TRBV6-5 and TRBJ1-1, with 8 bases fitting TRBD1. This CDR3 has 17 residues. CDR1 is MNHEY, CDR2 SVGAGI, per germline. V gave up 0 bases and J gave up 4 bases; unmatched junction bases: 10. CDR3: CASSYSGTGGFGTEAFF. Written as DNA, the CDR3 is TGTGCCAGCAGTTACTCGGGTACAGGGGGGTTCGGCACTGAAGCTTTCTTT.

This clonotype was recorded at least ten times. V gene TRBV7-8 combines with J gene TRBJ1-1; TRBD1 might be the D (6 bases). Trimming cost V 5 bases and J 6 bases, with 13 bases left between them. The CDR3 runs 13 residues. Germline CDR1 and CDR2: SGHVS and FQNEAQ. The CDR3 spells CASSRGGTPEAFF. CDR3 nucleotides: TGTGCCAGCAGCCGAGGGGGGACGCCTGAAGCTTTCTTT.